This TCR beta chain appears in the sequencing data of a study of blood T cell repertoires in COVID-19. The germline CDR1 and CDR2 sequences are MGHRA and YSYEKL. The CDR3 extends over 16 amino acids. V was cut by 2 bases and J by 3 bases, with 11 bases left in between. Some clones are missing from TCRdb's copy, which holds only in-frame ones; the method was immunoSEQ multiplex PCR. The top ten hold around 24% of the sample, which has 150,000 to 200,000 clones, roughly 90% seen once. The chain joins TRBV4-1 to TRBJ1-6, with D possibly being TRBD1 (5 bases). Material: peripheral blood. The clonotype comes from a man in his sixties with acute or convalescent COVID-19. The CDR3 DNA sequence: TGCGCCAGCAGCCAAACGCTAGGGGACTATAATTCACCCCTCCACTTT. It yields the protein CASSQTLGDYNSPLHF.